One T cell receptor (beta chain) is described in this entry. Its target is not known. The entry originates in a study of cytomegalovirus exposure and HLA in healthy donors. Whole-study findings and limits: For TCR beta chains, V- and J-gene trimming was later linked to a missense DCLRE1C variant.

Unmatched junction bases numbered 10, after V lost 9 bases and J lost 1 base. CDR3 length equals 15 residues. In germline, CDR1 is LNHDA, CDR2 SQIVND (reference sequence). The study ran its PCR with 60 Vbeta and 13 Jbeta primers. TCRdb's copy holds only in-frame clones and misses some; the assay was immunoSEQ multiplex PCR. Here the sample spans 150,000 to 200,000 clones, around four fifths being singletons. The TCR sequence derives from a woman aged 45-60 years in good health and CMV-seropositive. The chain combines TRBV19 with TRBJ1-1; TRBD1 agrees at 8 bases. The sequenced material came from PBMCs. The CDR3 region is CASKDRDRGNTEAFF. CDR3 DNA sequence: TGTGCCAGCAAGGACCGAGACAGGGGGAACACTGAAGCTTTCTTT.